Each of the 17 T cell receptor beta chains below was sequenced from the same sample in a study of cytomegalovirus exposure and HLA in healthy donors. PCR primers comprised 60 Vbeta and 13 Jbeta primers. Generated by immunoSEQ multiplex PCR, the TCRdb table keeps only in-frame clones and is missing some. The sample lists under 200,000 clones, 77% occurring once. The sequencing input was PBMCs. Every receptor here comes from a man aged 50 to 60 in good health and CMV-seropositive.

The CDR3 DNA is TGTGCCAGCAGCGACCCTACTAGCGGGGGCACCTACCAAGAGACCCAGTACTTC. Its protein product is CASSDPTSGGTYQETQYF. The chain uses TRBV7-6 and TRBJ2-5; 11 positions match TRBD2. The trim removed 5 bases at V and 0 bases at J, leaving 11 bases unmatched. Germline-derived CDR1 and CDR2 are SGHVS and FNYEAQ. This CDR3 region has 18 residues.

This clone was seen a few times. The chain carries TRBV7-9 and TRBJ2-5; the match to TRBD1 covers 10 bases. Trimming at V came to 4 bases and at J to 2 bases, leaving 7 bases not matched to a gene. This CDR3 has 16 amino acids. Germline V gene lookup returns CDR1 SEHNR and CDR2 FQNEAQ (reference sequence). The CDR3 nucleotides are TGTGCCAGCAGCTATGCCCGGGGACAGGGGCAAGAGACCCAGTACTTC. As protein: CASSYARGQGQETQYF.

This clone was detected only once. V is TRBV7-2 and J is TRBJ2-6, with 9 bases that match TRBD2. The CDR3 runs 18 residues. V lost 2 bases and J lost 0; bases outside the gene matches: 5. Germline CDR1 reads SGHTA; CDR2 reads FQGNSA. CDR3 nucleotide sequence: TGTGCCAGCAGCTTAATCGCGGGGGGGGTCTCTGGGGCCAACGTCCTGACTTTC. Translating gives CASSLIAGGVSGANVLTF.

CDR3 DNA sequence: TGTGCCAGCAGCCCTACAGGGTTAGGCTACGAGCAGTACTTC. Translating it yields CASSPTGLGYEQYF. The V call is TRBV7-7, the J call TRBJ2-7; tentative D call: TRBD1 (6 bases). Germline values: CDR1 SSHAT, CDR2 FNYEAQ (reference sequence). V lost 5 bases and J 3 bases, leaving 14 bases between the germline ends. The CDR3 extends over 14 amino acids.

The gene calls are TRBV11-3 and TRBJ2-5; 7 bases map to TRBD2. Germline V gene sequence: CDR1 SGHNT, CDR2 YENEEA. This CDR3 comprises 18 residues. The ends lost 2 bases at V and 4 bases at J; junction bases unmatched: 16. CDR3 coding DNA: TGTGCCAGCAGCTTATCCGTTCTCGGGTCTTCGGGGGGAGAGACCCAGTACTTC. Protein product: CASSLSVLGSSGGETQYF.

In the case of this clone: The junction and the germline gene differ at one end; a read error may be behind it. The chain is built from TRBV27 and TRBJ1-2, with D possibly matching TRBD1 (6 bases). The CDR3 has 12 residues. Germline V gene data show CDR1 as MNHEY and CDR2 as SMNVEV (reference sequence). CDR3 protein: CAGSSQGSGYTF. In DNA form, the CDR3 reads TGTGCCGGCAGTTCCCAGGGGTCCGGCTACACCTTC.

The chain couples TRBV13 to TRBJ1-5; D perhaps matches TRBD1 (5 bases). CDR1 and CDR2 (germline): PRHDT, FYEKMQ (reference sequence). V lost 0 bases to trimming and J lost 4 bases, with 7 bases between them. This CDR3 has 14 residues. Here the CDR3 DNA reads TGTGCCAGCAGCTTAGGCCCAGGGAATCAGCCCCAGCATTTT. Amino acids: CASSLGPGNQPQHF.

The V and J genes are TRBV18 and TRBJ1-5; 9 bases map to TRBD1. After removal of 0 bases from V and 6 bases from J, the junction contained 6 bases not matched to a gene. Germline V lookup: CDR1 KGHSH, CDR2 LQKENI. The CDR3 is made up of 16 amino acids. CDR3 bases: TGTGCCAGCTCACCACCGGGGACAGGGTTCGCTCAGCCCCAGCATTTT. The encoded protein is CASSPPGTGFAQPQHF.

This chain links TRBV30 with TRBJ1-6; D unclear. The CDR3 has 12 amino acids. With 3 bases removed from V and 6 bases from J, the gap between germline ends came to 6 bases. Germline V lookup: CDR1 GTSNPN, CDR2 SVGIG (reference sequence). CDR3 sequence reads: CAWSPGNSPLHF. In DNA form, the CDR3 reads TGTGCCTGGAGCCCGGGTAATTCACCCCTCCACTTT.

The rearrangement uses TRBV10-2 and TRBJ1-2; 7 bases match TRBD1. Germline CDR1 and CDR2: WSHSY and SAAADI. The V and J ends lost 5 bases and 0 bases, in that order; junction bases with no gene match: 6. The CDR3 has 15 residues. The CDR3 spells CASSLQGQTNYGYTF. The CDR3 DNA reads TGCGCCAGCAGTTTACAGGGGCAAACTAACTATGGCTACACCTTC.

The table lists this clone with a few counts. The chain employs TRBV18 and TRBJ1-6; 7 bases fit TRBD1. The trim removed 4 bases at V and 5 bases at J, leaving 8 bases unmatched. There are 16 residues in the CDR3. CDR1 and CDR2 from the germline V gene are KGHSH and LQKENI. The CDR3 loop reads CASSQNQGVNNSPLHF. In DNA form, the CDR3 reads TGTGCCAGCTCACAAAACCAGGGGGTCAATAATTCACCCCTCCACTTT.

The V call is TRBV5-4, the J call TRBJ2-3, with 10 bases that match TRBD2. Germline-derived CDR1 and CDR2 are SGHNT and YYREEE (reference sequence). This CDR3 spans 15 amino acids. V shed 5 bases and J 5 bases; nucleotides not matched to a gene: 8. The CDR3 loop is CASRPLAGVGDTQYF. The CDR3, as DNA: TGTGCCAGCAGACCCCTAGCGGGGGTAGGAGATACGCAGTATTTT.

The genes are TRBV7-9 and TRBJ2-3; D may be TRBD2 (5 bases). Germline CDR1 is SEHNR and CDR2 is FQNEAQ (reference sequence). The CDR3 is 10 amino acids. Here the CDR3 DNA reads TGTGCGCCGGGAACAGATACGCAGTATTTT. It specifies CAPGTDTQYF.

V is TRBV6-1 and J is TRBJ2-2; D uncertain. Per the germline V gene, CDR1 is MNHNS and CDR2 is SASEGT. V lost 3 bases and J lost 0, with 5 bases in between. This CDR3 spans 14 amino acids. The CDR3 spells CASSDPPNTGELFF. The CDR3 coding sequence is TGTGCCAGCAGTGACCCTCCGAACACCGGGGAGCTGTTTTTT.

This rearrangement joins TRBV7-2 to TRBJ1-5, with D perhaps TRBD1 (5 bases). Trimming left V 0 bases short and J 7 bases short, with 13 bases between. CDR3 size: 15 residues. Per germline, CDR1 SGHTA and CDR2 FQGNSA. The CDR3 here is CASSLASYDSQPQHF. DNA of the CDR3: TGTGCCAGCAGCTTAGCGTCCTACGACAGCCAGCCCCAGCATTTT.

This clone was picked up a small number of times. V is TRBV29-1 and J is TRBJ1-1; TRBD1 matches at 9 bases. CDR3 length equals 12 residues. CDR1 is SQVTM, CDR2 ANQGSEA, per germline. The V segment lost 7 bases and the J segment 5 bases; nucleotides outside the gene matches: 5. For the CDR3, the DNA is TGCAGCGCAGGACAGGGGTGGACTGAAGCTTTCTTT. It yields the protein CSAGQGWTEAFF.

The rearrangement links TRBV28 to TRBJ1-3; D unclear. CDR1 is MDHEN, CDR2 SYDVKM, per germline. This CDR3 is built from 13 residues. V was pared by 3 bases and J by 0 bases, with 3 bases between. The CDR3 protein is CASSFSSGNTIYF. CDR3 in DNA: TGTGCCAGCAGTTTCTCCTCTGGAAACACCATATATTTT.